This is a list of T cell receptor beta chains from one sample in a study of cytomegalovirus exposure and HLA in healthy donors. The method was immunoSEQ multiplex PCR; TCRdb's version includes in-frame clones alone and lacks a portion of them. The repertoire includes approximately 190,000 clones, roughly 80% of them detected once, and over 2% sits in the top ten. Sequencing used PBMCs. The receptors were sampled from a woman in her twenties or thirties in good health and CMV-seropositive. Each CDR3 is given with its conserved first and last residue. The D gene is left open where the match is weak. A clone size is listed for some rows: how often the clone was seen (once, few, many), or a class if it is expanded.

TRBJ2-2 once TRBV5-4 TRBD2 CASSVGLAQNTGELFF TGTGCCAGCAGCGTGGGACTAGCCCAAAACACCGGGGAGCTGTTTTTT
TRBJ2-5 - TRBV4-1 - CASSQDRGSSEGETQYF TGCGCCAGCAGCCAAGATCGCGGGTCTAGCGAGGGGGAGACCCAGTACTTC
TRBJ2-7 - TRBV6-6 TRBD2 CASSYSGGFYEQYF TGTGCCAGCAGTTACAGCGGGGGGTTCTACGAGCAGTACTTC
TRBJ2-2 few TRBV27 TRBD1 CASTGAGTANTGELFF TGTGCCAGCACCGGCGCCGGGACAGCGAACACCGGGGAGCTGTTTTTT
TRBJ1-2 once TRBV10-3 - CAISGPPQDYGYTF TGTGCCATCAGTGGTCCTCCGCAGGACTATGGCTACACCTTC
TRBJ1-4 - TRBV16 TRBD1 CASSQFQGGNEKLFF TGTGCCAGCAGCCAATTCCAGGGGGGTAATGAAAAACTGTTTTTT
TRBJ2-7 - TRBV15 TRBD1 CATSRDYRGQGYDEQYF TGTGCCACCAGCAGAGATTATAGGGGACAGGGGTACGACGAGCAGTACTTC
TRBJ1-2 - TRBV25-1 TRBD1 CASKQDRGRDGYTF TGTGCCAGCAAACAGGACAGGGGGAGGGATGGCTACACCTTC
TRBJ1-4 - TRBV5-6 - CASSGATVPTNEKLFF TGTGCCAGCAGCGGCGCGACAGTCCCAACTAATGAAAAACTGTTTTTT
TRBJ1-6 - TRBV30 - CAWIPGAGSPLHF TGTGCCTGGATCCCGGGCGCAGGGTCACCCCTCCACTTT
TRBJ2-7 once TRBV18 TRBD1 CASSPFQGAGEQYF TGTGCCAGCTCACCTTTCCAGGGGGCGGGGGAGCAGTACTTC
TRBJ1-4 - TRBV27 - CASAWFTGEKLFF TGTGCCAGCGCATGGTTCACGGGTGAAAAACTGTTTTTT
TRBJ2-7 few TRBV11-2 TRBD1 CASSLDRGDYEQYF TGTGCCAGCAGCCTGGACAGGGGGGACTACGAGCAGTACTTC
TRBJ1-4 - TRBV4-2 - CASSGSYSSEKLFF TGTGCCAGCAGCGGTTCGTACAGCAGCGAAAAACTGTTTTTT
TRBJ1-2 - TRBV18 - CASSPQVNYGYTF TGTGCCAGCTCACCCCAGGTCAACTATGGCTACACCTTC
TRBJ2-2 - TRBV18 TRBD2 CASSPTSGYTGELFF TGTGCCAGCTCGCCGACTAGCGGTTACACCGGGGAGCTGTTTTTT
TRBJ1-1 - TRBV4-3 - CASSQGVQARTEAFF TGCGCCAGCAGCCAAGGGGTACAGGCGCGCACTGAAGCTTTCTTT
TRBJ2-7 - TRBV7-9 - CASSLSPAVYEQYF TGTGCCAGCAGCTTATCCCCCGCGGTCTACGAGCAGTACTTC
TRBJ2-5 - TRBV7-2 - CASSRGRSEETQYF TGTGCCAGCAGCCGGGGAAGGTCCGAAGAGACCCAGTACTTC
TRBJ2-3 few TRBV5-1 - CASSPVADTQYF TGCGCCAGCAGCCCGGTAGCGGATACGCAGTATTTT
TRBJ1-5 - TRBV19 TRBD1 CASSRTGGTAGQPQHF TGTGCCAGTAGTAGGACAGGGGGGACCGCGGGTCAGCCCCAGCATTTT
TRBJ1-4 few TRBV5-4 TRBD1 CASSPKGQSTTNEKLFF TGTGCCAGCAGCCCAAAGGGACAGAGCACAACTAATGAAAAACTGTTTTTT
TRBJ2-3 few TRBV5-1 - CASRPLPSSTDTQYF TGCGCCAGCAGACCTCTACCCTCTAGCACAGATACGCAGTATTTT
TRBJ2-7 - TRBV18 TRBD2 CASSRSTSEDEQYF TGTGCCAGCTCACGATCTACTAGCGAAGACGAGCAGTACTTC
TRBJ1-2 - TRBV4-3 - CASSREYPGYGYTF TGCGCCAGCAGCCGGGAATACCCGGGGTATGGCTACACCTTC
TRBJ2-7 - TRBV28 TRBD2 CASKGFAGGSYEQYF TGTGCCAGCAAGGGGTTCGCGGGAGGGTCCTACGAGCAGTACTTC
TRBJ2-7 - TRBV19 TRBD2 CASSFSREMIGEQYF TGTGCCAGTAGTTTCTCGCGGGAGATGATAGGCGAGCAGTACTTC
TRBJ1-1 few TRBV2 - CARQSNTEAFF TGTGCCAGACAGTCGAACACTGAAGCTTTCTTT
TRBJ2-5 - TRBV7-8 - CASSLAVRDFLETQYF TGTGCCAGCAGCTTAGCGGTCAGGGACTTTTTGGAGACCCAGTACTTC
TRBJ1-3 - TRBV6-6 - CASTPNSSGNTIYF TGTGCCAGCACCCCAAATAGCTCTGGAAACACCATATATTTT
TRBJ2-7 - TRBV5-1 TRBD2 CASSLGVAGGYEQYF TGCGCCAGCAGCTTAGGGGTAGCGGGAGGCTACGAGCAGTACTTC
TRBJ2-1 - TRBV5-1 TRBD2 CASSLDSGNNEQFF TGCGCCAGCAGCTTGGATAGCGGGAACAATGAGCAGTTCTTC
TRBJ2-7 - TRBV28 - CASSKKGYSYEQYF TGTGCCAGCAGCAAAAAGGGGTACTCCTACGAGCAGTACTTC
TRBJ2-1 - TRBV19 TRBD2 CASSPQAGGGYNEQFF TGTGCCAGTAGTCCCCAAGCGGGGGGCGGGTACAATGAGCAGTTCTTC
TRBJ2-1 - TRBV5-1 TRBD2 CASNRASGLQGNEQFF TGCGCCAGCAATCGCGCTAGCGGACTACAAGGCAATGAGCAGTTCTTC
TRBJ1-2 - TRBV5-1 TRBD1 CASSFSGQEGGYTF TGCGCCAGCAGTTTTTCGGGACAGGAAGGGGGCTACACCTTC
TRBJ1-2 - TRBV25-1 - CASSEFGQTWRGYTF TGTGCCAGCAGTGAATTCGGACAGACTTGGCGTGGCTACACCTTC
TRBJ2-3 - TRBV6-5 - CARVGGKTDTQYF TGTGCCAGGGTAGGGGGTAAAACAGATACGCAGTATTTT
TRBJ2-5 - TRBV7-2 - CASSFLQQETQYF TGTGCCAGCAGCTTTCTACAGCAAGAGACCCAGTACTTC
TRBJ2-2 few TRBV5-1 - CASSLLQGSPGELFF TGCGCCAGCAGTCTTTTACAGGGATCCCCCGGGGAGCTGTTTTTT
TRBJ2-7 - TRBV19 - CASSLGVGEVYEQYF TGTGCCAGTAGCCTTGGTGTAGGGGAAGTCTACGAGCAGTACTTC
TRBJ2-4 once TRBV18 - CASSPGAVLAKNIQYF TGTGCCAGCTCCCCTGGGGCGGTACTAGCCAAAAACATTCAGTACTTC
TRBJ2-7 - TRBV14 TRBD1 CASSRLPGQGTDEQYF TGTGCCAGCAGCCGCCTCCCGGGACAGGGGACCGACGAGCAGTACTTC
TRBJ1-2 - TRBV5-8 - CASSLAGQRYTF TGTGCCAGCAGCTTGGCCGGACAGCGCTACACCTTC
TRBJ1-2 - TRBV2 - CASSEGGGYGYTF TGTGCCAGCAGTGAAGGAGGAGGATATGGCTACACCTTC
TRBJ2-6 once TRBV15 - CATSLEQGANVLTF TGTGCCACCAGCTTGGAACAGGGTGCCAACGTCCTGACTTTC
TRBJ1-1 - TRBV5-1 TRBD1 CASSLEVRTGINTEAFF TGCGCCAGCAGCTTGGAGGTCAGGACAGGAATTAACACTGAAGCTTTCTTT
TRBJ1-2 - TRBV7-9 TRBD1 CASSLGTGGIYGYTF TGTGCCAGCAGCTTAGGCACAGGGGGCATCTATGGCTACACCTTC
TRBJ1-1 - TRBV14 - CASSQEGEGAQSRGTEAFF TGTGCCAGCAGCCAAGAAGGGGAAGGGGCTCAAAGCCGAGGCACTGAAGCTTTCTTT
TRBJ2-5 - TRBV10-3 - CAAGAVEETQYF TGTGCCGCTGGGGCGGTGGAGGAGACCCAGTACTTC
TRBJ2-7 - TRBV7-3 TRBD2 CASSTGGSYEQYF TGTGCCAGCAGCACGGGGGGCTCCTACGAGCAGTACTTC
TRBJ1-4 once TRBV6-5 TRBD1 CASSQTGTGDEKLFF TGTGCCAGCAGTCAGACCGGGACAGGGGATGAAAAACTGTTTTTT
TRBJ2-3 - TRBV28 - CASSGHRGAQDTQYF TGTGCCAGCAGCGGACACCGGGGGGCTCAGGATACGCAGTATTTT
TRBJ2-7 - TRBV7-2 TRBD2 CASGEGLVYEQYF TGTGCCTCAGGAGAGGGACTAGTCTACGAGCAGTACTTC